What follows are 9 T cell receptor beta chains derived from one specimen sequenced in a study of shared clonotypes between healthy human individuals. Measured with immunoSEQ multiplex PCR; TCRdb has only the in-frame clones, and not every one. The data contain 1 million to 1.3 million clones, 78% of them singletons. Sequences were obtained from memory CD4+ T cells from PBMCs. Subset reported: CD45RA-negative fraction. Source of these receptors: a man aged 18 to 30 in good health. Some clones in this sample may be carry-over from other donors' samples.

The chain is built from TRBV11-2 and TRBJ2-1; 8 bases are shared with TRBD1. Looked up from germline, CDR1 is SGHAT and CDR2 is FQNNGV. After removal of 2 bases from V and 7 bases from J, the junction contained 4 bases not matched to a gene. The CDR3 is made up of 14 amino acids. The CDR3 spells CASSLQGAGNEQFF. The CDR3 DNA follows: TGTGCCAGCAGCTTACAGGGGGCAGGGAATGAGCAGTTCTTC.

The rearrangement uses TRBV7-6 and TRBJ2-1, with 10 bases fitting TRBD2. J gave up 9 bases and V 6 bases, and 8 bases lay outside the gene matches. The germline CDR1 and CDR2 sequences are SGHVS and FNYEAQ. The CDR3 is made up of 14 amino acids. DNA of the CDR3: TGTGCCAGCAGGGGCCTAGCGGGAGTGAGTGAGCAGTTCTTC. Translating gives CASRGLAGVSEQFF.

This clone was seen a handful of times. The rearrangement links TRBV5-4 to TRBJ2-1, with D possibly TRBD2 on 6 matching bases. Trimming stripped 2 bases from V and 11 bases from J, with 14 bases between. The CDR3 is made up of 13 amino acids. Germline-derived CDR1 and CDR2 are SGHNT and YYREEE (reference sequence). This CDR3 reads CASSLFSRGQQFF. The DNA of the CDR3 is TGTGCCAGCAGCTTATTCTCGCGGGGACAGCAGTTCTTC.

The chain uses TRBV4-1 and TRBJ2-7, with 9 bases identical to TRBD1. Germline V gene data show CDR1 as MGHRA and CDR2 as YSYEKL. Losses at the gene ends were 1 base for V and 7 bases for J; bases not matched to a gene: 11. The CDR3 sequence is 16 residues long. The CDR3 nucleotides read TGCGCCAGCAGCCAAGTGCCGGGACAGGGTCTACGGGAGCAGTACTTC. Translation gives CASSQVPGQGLREQYF.

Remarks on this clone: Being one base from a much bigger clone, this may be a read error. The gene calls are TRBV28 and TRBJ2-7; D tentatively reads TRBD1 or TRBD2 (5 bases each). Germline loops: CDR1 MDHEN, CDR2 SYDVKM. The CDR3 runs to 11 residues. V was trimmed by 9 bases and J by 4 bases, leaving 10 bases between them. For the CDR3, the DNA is TGTGCCAGGGGACCGCAGTACGAGCAGTACTTC. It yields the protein CARGPQYEQYF.

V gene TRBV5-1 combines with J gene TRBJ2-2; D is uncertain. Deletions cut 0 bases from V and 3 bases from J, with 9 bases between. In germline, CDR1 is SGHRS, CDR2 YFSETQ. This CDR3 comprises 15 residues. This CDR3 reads CASSLGQTYTGELFF. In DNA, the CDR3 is TGCGCCAGCAGCTTGGGGCAAACCTACACCGGGGAGCTGTTTTTT.

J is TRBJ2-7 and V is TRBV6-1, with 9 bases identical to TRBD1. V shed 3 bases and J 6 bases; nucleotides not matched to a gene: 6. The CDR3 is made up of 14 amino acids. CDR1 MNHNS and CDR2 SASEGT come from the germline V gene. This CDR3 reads CASSDTGGAGEQYF. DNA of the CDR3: TGTGCCAGCAGTGATACAGGGGGCGCGGGCGAGCAGTACTTC.

The CDR3 DNA reads as TGCAGCGTTGTTGCTAGCGGGAGCTCCTACGAGCAGTACTTC. Translating gives CSVVASGSSYEQYF. The rearrangement links TRBV29-1 to TRBJ2-7; 10 bases line up with TRBD2. V lost 4 bases to trimming and J lost 0 bases; unmatched junction nucleotides: 3. The CDR3 extends over 14 amino acids. Per the germline V gene, CDR1 is SQVTM and CDR2 is ANQGSEA.

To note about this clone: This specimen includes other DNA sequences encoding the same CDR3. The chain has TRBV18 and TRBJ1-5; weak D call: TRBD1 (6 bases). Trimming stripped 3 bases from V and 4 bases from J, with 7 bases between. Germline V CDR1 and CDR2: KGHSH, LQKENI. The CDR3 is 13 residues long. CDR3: CASSPTGNQPQHF. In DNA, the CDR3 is TGTGCCAGCTCACCTACAGGGAATCAGCCCCAGCATTTT.